This T cell receptor beta chain was sequenced in a study of blood T cell repertoires in COVID-19. Study at large: Nucleic acid was either cDNA or gDNA, and it came from T cells, B-cell-depleted T cells, or PBMCs.

In the original workflow: For nucleated cells, counts were estimated from reference gene primer amplification. The assay was immunoSEQ multiplex PCR, and TCRdb's table has in-frame clones only and misses some. V and J calls and clone size are as listed in that table; D and trimming were resolved from the DNA. The sample consists of 450,000 to 500,000 clones, roughly 88% of them appearing once. Trimming at V came to 2 bases and at J to 3 bases, leaving 4 bases not matched to a gene. The CDR3 is 16 amino acids. Germline V gives CDR1 SGHTA, CDR2 FQGNSA. The origin of this receptor is a human donor in a cohort sampled during active COVID-19. The V and J genes are TRBV7-2 and TRBJ2-4, with 10 bases that match TRBD2. The material sequenced was peripheral blood. CDR3 nucleotide sequence: TGTGCCAGCAGCTTATATGCTAGCGGGAGCAAAAACATTCAGTACTTC. The encoded protein is CASSLYASGSKNIQYF.